This T cell receptor (beta chain) was found in a study of blood T cell repertoires in COVID-19 (dated by TCRdb to about 2020). The study in broad terms: Samples covering the acute and convalescent phases of COVID-19 were provided by collaborators in the United States, Italy and Spain. A freely available public database, intended as a resource for researchers studying the immune response to SARS-CoV-2, is where the repertoires were released. The samples were drawn from two sources: the first 160 participants of the ongoing ImmuneRACE study, and fewer than 1,500 subjects contributed by 6 global collaborators. The sample metadata nearly always contained a de-identified subject ID, COVID-19 status, age in years and sex. Subjects who had been exposed to COVID-19, were actively infected with it, or had recovered from it provided the deeply sampled blood TCRbeta repertoires that made up the dataset. HLA class I and class II types, where available, came from metadata supplied by the sample provider rather than from assay-based typing. The prospective study material was composed of cDNA or gDNA derived from T cells, B-cell-depleted T cells, or PBMCs. Broad study findings and their caveats: Clinical and demographic metadata were provided uncurated, with the amount varying by source and participant.

TCRbeta CDR3 regions were amplified from genomic DNA by means of the immunoSEQ Assay, a bias-controlled multiplex PCR. In the source study's methods: Within the assay, amplification of reference gene primers was used to estimate how many nucleated cells each sample contained. To quantify the absolute abundance of each unique TCRbeta CDR3 rearrangement, sequence reads were collapsed and filtered. For each sample, productive Simpson clonality was calculated by taking the square root of Simpson's diversity index across productive rearrangements. TCRdb took this table from immuneACCESS and kept in-frame rearrangements with V and J called. Such tables lack part of the clones; where checked against another copy, unresolved V genes explain under half of the gap, and the rest is unexplained. The V and J calls and clone size come from that table; D and trimming were worked out from the DNA. The sample data list 200,000 to 250,000 clones, and nearly 90% of these were observed just once. Jointly, the top ten make up approximately 15% of the sample.

Regarding this clone: It lacks a known antigen. Per-base quality was not reported, and no clone a single base away is much larger than it.

V and J are truncated by 3 bases and 6 bases respectively, leaving an intervening sequence of 10 bases. The CDR3 contains 13 residues, cysteine and phenylalanine counted. Of all the DNA, just the CDR3 is kept, 39 bases in frame from base 1. Participants in the prospective study were enrolled through a virtual design, were aged roughly 18 to 100 years, and lived in approximately 24 United States geographic areas. In the prospective study, participants were assigned to cohorts based on the clinical history participants reported in a screening survey and a study questionnaire. Exposed participants had been in contact, within 2 weeks of entering the study, with a person who had a PCR-confirmed or clinician-diagnosed case of COVID-19. Mobile phlebotomists in the prospective study collected whole blood, serum and a nasopharyngeal or oropharyngeal swab from every participant. Participants in the prospective study had the option to provide additional blood draws and questionnaires over a roughly 2-month period. Blood samples from the prospective study were shipped frozen or at room temperature prior to DNA extraction.

The sequence derives from a young man who had been exposed to COVID-19. Sequenced material: PBMCs or T cells enriched from blood (not recorded which). Recombination connected TRBV12-3 or TRBV12-4 to TRBJ2-3; the D gene is unclear. The DNA sequence is TGTGCCAGCAGTTTGGGCGTCCGGGATACGCAGTATTTT. This sequence encodes CASSLGVRDTQYF.